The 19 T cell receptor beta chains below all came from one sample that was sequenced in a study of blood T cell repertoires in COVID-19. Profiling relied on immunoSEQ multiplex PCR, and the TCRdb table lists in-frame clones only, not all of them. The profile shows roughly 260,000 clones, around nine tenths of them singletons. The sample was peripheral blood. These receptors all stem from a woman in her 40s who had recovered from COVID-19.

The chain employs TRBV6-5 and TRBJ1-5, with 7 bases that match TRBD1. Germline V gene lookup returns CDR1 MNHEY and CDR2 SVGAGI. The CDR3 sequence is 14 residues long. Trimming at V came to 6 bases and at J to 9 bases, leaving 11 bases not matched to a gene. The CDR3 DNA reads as TGTGCCAGCAGCGCAGGGGGGCTTCGGGGGCCCCAGCATTTT. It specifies CASSAGGLRGPQHF.

In DNA, the CDR3 is TGTGCCAGCAGTCAAGGGCAGGGGCAGTACTTC. Its translation: CASSQGQGQYF. The rearrangement uses TRBV6-2 or TRBV6-3 and TRBJ2-7, with D perhaps matching TRBD1 (5 bases). Germline CDR1 MNHEY, CDR2 SVGEGT. This CDR3 is 11 amino acids long. V lost 5 bases and J 9 bases, leaving 11 bases between the germline ends.

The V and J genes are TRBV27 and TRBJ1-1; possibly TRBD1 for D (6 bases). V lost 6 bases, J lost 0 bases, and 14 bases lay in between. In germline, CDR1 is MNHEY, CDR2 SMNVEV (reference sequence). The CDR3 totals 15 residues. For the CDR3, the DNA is TGTGCCAGCAGACTGACCGGGACATTGAACACTGAAGCTTTCTTT. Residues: CASRLTGTLNTEAFF.

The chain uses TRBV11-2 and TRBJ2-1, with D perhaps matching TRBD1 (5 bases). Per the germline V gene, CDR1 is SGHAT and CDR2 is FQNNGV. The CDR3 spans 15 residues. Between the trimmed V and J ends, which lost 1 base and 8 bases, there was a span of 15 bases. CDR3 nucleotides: TGTGCCAGCAGCTTAGCAGGGTATCGAATAGATGAGCAGTTCTTC. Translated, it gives CASSLAGYRIDEQFF.

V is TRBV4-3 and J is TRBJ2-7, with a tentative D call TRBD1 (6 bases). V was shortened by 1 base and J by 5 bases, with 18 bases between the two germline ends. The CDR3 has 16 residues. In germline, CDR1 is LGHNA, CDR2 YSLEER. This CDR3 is CASSQVQTGSPHEQYF. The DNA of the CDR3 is TGCGCCAGCAGCCAAGTTCAAACAGGGTCTCCCCACGAGCAGTACTTC.

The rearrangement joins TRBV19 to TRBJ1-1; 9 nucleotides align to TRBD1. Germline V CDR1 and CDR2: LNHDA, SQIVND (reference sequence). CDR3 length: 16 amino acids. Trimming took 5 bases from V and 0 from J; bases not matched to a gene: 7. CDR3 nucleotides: TGTGCCAGTAGTGCTACAGGGGGCGCGTTGAACACTGAAGCTTTCTTT. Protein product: CASSATGGALNTEAFF.

The CDR3: CASSSTSGNEQFF. The CDR3 DNA follows: TGTGCCAGCTCATCCACATCAGGCAATGAGCAGTTCTTC. The chain is built from TRBV18 and TRBJ2-1; D not certain. The CDR3 has 13 residues. The ends were cut back, 5 bases at V and 6 bases at J, with 11 bases in the middle. Germline assignment: CDR1 KGHSH and CDR2 LQKENI.

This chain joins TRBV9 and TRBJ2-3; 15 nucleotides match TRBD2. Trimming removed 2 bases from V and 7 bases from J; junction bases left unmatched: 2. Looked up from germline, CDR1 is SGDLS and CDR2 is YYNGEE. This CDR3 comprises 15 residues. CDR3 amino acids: CASSVGTSGGYTQYF. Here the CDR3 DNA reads TGTGCCAGCAGCGTCGGGACTAGCGGGGGGTATACGCAGTATTTT.

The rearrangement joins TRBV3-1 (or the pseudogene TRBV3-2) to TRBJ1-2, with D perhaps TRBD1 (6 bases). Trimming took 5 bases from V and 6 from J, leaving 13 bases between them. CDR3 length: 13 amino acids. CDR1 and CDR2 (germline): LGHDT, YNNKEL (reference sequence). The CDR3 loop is CASSTGGANGYTF. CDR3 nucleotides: TGTGCCAGCAGCACCGGGGGGGCGAATGGCTACACCTTC.

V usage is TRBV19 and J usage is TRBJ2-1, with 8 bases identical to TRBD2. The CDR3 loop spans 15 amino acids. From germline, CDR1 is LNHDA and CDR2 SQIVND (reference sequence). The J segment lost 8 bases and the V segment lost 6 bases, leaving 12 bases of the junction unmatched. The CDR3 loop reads CASSPSGGGLHEQFF. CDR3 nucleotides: TGTGCCAGTAGCCCAAGCGGGGGTGGGCTTCATGAGCAGTTCTTC.

CDR3 loop: CASSGAANYGYTF. The DNA of the CDR3 is TGTGCCAGTAGTGGGGCAGCGAACTATGGCTACACCTTC. The chain combines TRBV19 with TRBJ1-2; D is perhaps TRBD1 (5 bases). CDR3 size: 13 residues. The germline V and J ends were trimmed by 5 bases and 2 bases, with 9 bases remaining between them. Germline V gives CDR1 LNHDA, CDR2 SQIVND (reference sequence).

CDR3 protein: CASSQEADRVSEGTQYF. The CDR3 nucleotides are TGTGCCAGCAGCCAAGAGGCGGACAGGGTATCGGAGGGTACGCAGTATTTT. This chain uses TRBV3-1 (or the pseudogene TRBV3-2) with TRBJ2-3, with 8 nucleotides matching TRBD1. V was pared by 0 bases and J by 8 bases, with 13 bases of the junction left unmatched. This CDR3 spans 17 amino acids. CDR1 is LGHDT and CDR2 is YNNKEL in the germline V gene (reference sequence).

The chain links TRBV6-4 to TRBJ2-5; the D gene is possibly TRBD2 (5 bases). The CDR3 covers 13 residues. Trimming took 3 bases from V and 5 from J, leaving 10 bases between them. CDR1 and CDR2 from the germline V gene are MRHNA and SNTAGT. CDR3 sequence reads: CASSDTRGETQYF. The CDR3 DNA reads TGTGCCAGCAGTGATACCAGAGGGGAGACCCAGTACTTC.

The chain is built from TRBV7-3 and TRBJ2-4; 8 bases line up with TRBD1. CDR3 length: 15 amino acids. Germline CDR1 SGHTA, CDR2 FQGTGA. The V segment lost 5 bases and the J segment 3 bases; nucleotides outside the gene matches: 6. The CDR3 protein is CASSIGQGSKNIQYF. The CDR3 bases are TGTGCCAGCAGCATCGGACAGGGTAGCAAAAACATTCAGTACTTC.

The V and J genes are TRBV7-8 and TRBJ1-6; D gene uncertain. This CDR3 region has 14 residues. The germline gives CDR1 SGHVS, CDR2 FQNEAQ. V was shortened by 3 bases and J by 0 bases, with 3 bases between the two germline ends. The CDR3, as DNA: TGTGCCAGCAGCTTTAGCTCCTATAATTCACCCCTCCACTTT. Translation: CASSFSSYNSPLHF.

As DNA, the CDR3 is TGTGCCAGCAGTTTTCGAGGATTGCGGGGGGGTTATGAGCAGTTCTTC. This translates into CASSFRGLRGGYEQFF. The chain couples TRBV28 to TRBJ2-1; 9 positions match TRBD2. There are 16 residues in the CDR3. The junction had 11 bases not matched to a gene; V was cut back by 3 bases and J by 8 bases. In germline, CDR1 is MDHEN, CDR2 SYDVKM. Based on the CDR3 plus reference TRBV28 and TRBJ2-1, the full variable domain is DVKVTQSSRYLVKRTGEKVFLECVQDMDHENMFWYRQDPGLGLRLIYFSYDVKMKEKGDIPEGYSVSREKKERFSLILESASTNQTSMYLCASSFRGLRGGYEQFFGPGTRLTVL.

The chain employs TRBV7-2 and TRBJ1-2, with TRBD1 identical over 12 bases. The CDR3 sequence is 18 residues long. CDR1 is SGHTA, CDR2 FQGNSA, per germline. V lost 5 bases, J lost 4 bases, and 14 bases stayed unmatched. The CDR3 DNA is TGTGCCAGCAGCCCTAAGGTTGGGACAGGGGGCATAGGCTATGGCTACACCTTC. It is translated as CASSPKVGTGGIGYGYTF.

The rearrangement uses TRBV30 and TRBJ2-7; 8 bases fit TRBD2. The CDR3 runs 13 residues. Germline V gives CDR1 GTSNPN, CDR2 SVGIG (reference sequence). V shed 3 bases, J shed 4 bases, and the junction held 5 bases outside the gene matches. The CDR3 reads CAWSGGATYEQYF. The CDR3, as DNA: TGTGCCTGGAGCGGGGGGGCCACTTACGAGCAGTACTTC.

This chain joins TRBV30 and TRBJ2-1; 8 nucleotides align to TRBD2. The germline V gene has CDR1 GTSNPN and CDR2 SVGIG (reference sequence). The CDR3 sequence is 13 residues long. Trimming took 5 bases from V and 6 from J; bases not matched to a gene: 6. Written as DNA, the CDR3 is TGTGCCTGGGCGGCGGGAGGCCCCAATGAGCAGTTCTTC. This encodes CAWAAGGPNEQFF.